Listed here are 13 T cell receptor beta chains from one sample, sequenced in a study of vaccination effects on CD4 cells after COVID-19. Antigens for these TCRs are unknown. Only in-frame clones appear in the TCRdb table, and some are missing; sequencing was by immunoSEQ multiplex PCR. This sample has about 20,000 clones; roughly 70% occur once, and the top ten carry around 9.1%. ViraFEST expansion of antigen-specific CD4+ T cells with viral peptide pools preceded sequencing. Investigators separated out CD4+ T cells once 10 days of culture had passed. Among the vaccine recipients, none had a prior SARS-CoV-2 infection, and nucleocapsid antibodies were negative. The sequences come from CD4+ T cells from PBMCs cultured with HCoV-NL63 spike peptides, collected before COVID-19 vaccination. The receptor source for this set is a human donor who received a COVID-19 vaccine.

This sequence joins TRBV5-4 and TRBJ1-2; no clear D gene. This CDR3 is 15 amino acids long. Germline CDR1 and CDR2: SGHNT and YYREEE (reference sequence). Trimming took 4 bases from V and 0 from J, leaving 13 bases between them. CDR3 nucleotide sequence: TGTGCCAGCAGCACGGAATTTACTCCTAACTATGGCTACACCTTC. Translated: CASSTEFTPNYGYTF.

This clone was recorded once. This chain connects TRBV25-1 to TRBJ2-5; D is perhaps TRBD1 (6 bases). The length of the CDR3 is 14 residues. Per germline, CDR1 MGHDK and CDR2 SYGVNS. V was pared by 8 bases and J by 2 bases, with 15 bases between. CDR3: CASPQGQGQETQYF. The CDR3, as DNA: TGTGCCAGCCCTCAGGGGCAGGGACAAGAGACCCAGTACTTC.

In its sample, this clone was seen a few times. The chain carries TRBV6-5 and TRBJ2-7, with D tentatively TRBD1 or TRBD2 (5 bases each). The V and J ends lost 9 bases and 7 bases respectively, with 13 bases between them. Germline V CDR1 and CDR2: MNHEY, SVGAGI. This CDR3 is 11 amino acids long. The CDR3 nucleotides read TGTGCCAGGGGGGAGACGGGGGAGCAGTACTTC. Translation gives CARGETGEQYF.

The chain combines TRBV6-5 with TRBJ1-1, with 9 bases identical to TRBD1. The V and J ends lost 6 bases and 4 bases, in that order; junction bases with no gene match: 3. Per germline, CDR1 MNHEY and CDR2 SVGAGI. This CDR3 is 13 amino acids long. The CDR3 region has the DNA TGTGCCAGCAGGACAGGGGGAAGCACTGAAGCTTTCTTT. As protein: CASRTGGSTEAFF.

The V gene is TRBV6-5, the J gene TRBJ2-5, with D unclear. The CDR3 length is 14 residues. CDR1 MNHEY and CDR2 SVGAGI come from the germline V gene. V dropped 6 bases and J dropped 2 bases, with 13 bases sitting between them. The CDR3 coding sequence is TGTGCCAGCAGAATCTGGACGGATCAAGAGACCCAGTACTTC. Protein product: CASRIWTDQETQYF.

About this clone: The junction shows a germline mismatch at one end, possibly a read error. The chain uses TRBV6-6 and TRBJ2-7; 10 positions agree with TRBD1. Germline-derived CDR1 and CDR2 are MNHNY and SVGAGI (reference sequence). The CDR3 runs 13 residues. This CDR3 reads CASSYGTGAPLGF. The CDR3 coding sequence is TGTGCCAGCAGTTACGGGACAGGGGCCCCTCTGGGCTTC.

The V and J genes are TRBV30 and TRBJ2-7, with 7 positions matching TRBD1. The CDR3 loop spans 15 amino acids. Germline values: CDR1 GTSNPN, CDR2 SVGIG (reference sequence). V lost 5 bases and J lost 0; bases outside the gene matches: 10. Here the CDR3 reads CAWAPGQSNSYEQYF. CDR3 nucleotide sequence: TGTGCCTGGGCCCCGGGACAGTCGAACTCCTACGAGCAGTACTTC.

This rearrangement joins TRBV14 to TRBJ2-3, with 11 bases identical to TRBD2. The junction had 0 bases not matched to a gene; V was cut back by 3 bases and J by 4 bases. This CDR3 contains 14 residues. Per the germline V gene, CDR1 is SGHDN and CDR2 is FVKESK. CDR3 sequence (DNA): TGTGCCAGCAGCCATAGCGGGAGGGCAGATACGCAGTATTTT. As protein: CASSHSGRADTQYF.

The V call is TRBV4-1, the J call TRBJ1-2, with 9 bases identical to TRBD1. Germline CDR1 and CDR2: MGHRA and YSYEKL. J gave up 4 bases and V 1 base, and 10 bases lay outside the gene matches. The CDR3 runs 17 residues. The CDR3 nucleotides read TGCGCCAGCAGCCAAGCCGGGACAGGGCGTTTGGGCTATGGCTACACCTTC. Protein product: CASSQAGTGRLGYGYTF.

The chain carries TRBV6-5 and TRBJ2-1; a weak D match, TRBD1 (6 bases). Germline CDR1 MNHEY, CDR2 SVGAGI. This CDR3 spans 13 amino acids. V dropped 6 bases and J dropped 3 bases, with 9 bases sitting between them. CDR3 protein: CASRLTGYNEQFF. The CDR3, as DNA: TGTGCCAGCAGACTGACAGGCTACAATGAGCAGTTCTTC.

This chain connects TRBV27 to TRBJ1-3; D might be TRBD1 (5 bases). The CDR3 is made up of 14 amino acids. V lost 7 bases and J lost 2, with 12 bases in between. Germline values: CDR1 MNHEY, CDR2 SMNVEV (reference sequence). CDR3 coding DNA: TGTGCCAGCAAGGCGGGGCGGGCTGGAAACACCATATATTTT. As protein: CASKAGRAGNTIYF.

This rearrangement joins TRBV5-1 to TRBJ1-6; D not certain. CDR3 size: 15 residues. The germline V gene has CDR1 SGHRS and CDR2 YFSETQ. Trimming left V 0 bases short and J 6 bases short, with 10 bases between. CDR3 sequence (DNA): TGCGCCAGCAGCTTGGACGGGAGCTCTAATTCACCCCTCCACTTT. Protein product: CASSLDGSSNSPLHF.

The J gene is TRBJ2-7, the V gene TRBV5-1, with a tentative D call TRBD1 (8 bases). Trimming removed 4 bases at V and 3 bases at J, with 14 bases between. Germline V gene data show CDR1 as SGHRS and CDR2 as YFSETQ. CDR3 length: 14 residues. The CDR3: CASSSGTGDYEQYF. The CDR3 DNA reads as TGCGCCAGCAGCAGCGGGACAGGTGACTACGAGCAGTACTTC.